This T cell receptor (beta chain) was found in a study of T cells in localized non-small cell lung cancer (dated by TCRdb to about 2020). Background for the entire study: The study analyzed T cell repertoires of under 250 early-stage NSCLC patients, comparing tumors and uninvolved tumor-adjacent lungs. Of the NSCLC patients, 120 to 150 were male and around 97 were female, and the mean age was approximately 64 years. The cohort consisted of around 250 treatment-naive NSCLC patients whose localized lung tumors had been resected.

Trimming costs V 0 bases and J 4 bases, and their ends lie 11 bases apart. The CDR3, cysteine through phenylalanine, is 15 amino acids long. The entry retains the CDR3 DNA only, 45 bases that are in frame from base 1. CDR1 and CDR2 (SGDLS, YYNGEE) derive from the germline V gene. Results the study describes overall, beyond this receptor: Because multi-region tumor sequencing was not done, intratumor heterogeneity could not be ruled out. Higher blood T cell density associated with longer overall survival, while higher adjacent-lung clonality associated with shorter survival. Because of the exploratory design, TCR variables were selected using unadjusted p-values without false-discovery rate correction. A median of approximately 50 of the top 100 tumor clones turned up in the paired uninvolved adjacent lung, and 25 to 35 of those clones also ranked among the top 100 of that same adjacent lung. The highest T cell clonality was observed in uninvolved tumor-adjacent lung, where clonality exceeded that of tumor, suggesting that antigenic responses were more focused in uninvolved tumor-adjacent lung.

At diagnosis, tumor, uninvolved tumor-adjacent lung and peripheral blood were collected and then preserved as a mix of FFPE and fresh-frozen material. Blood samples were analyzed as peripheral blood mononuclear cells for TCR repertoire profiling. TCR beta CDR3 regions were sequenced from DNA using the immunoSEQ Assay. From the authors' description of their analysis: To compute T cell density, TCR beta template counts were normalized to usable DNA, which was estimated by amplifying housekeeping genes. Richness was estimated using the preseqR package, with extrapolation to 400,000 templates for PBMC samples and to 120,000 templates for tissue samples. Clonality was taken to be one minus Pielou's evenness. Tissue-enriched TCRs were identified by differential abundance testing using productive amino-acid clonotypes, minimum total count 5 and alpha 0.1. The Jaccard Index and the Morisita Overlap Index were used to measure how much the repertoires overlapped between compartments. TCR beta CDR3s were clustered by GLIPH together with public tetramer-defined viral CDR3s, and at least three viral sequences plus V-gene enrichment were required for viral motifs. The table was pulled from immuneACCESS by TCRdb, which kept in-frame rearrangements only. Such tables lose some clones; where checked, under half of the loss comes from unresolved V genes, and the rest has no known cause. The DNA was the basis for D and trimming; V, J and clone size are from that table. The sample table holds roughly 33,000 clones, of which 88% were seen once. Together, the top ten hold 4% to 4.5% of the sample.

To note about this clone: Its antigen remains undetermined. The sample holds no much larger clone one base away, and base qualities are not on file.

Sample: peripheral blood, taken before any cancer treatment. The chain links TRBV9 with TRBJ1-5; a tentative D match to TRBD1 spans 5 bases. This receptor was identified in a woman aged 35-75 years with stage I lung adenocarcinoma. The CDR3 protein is CASSVGGSGNQPQHF. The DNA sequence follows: TGTGCCAGCAGCGTAGGGGGCAGTGGGAATCAGCCCCAGCATTTT.